The subject of this entry is one T cell receptor beta chain. No antigen is known for it. One entry per CDR3 protein, called by TCRdb with MiXCR from the 5' RACE reads. The sample has 400,000 to 650,000 distinct CDR3 sequences; 20% to 25% are singletons. The data were taken from a study of identical twins. Study-level points and caveats: Monozygotic twins shared more out-of-frame TCR alpha than recombination models predicted.

Trimming pared 1 base from V and 2 bases from J, leaving 12 bases between. Germline assignment: CDR1 DFQATT and CDR2 SNEGSKA (reference sequence). The CDR3 contains 15 residues. This sample was shared with a second study, whose subject was T cells expressing NK-cell markers. That source reports: Sorted CD3+CD56+NKG2C+, CD3+CD56+NKG2C- and CD3+CD56-NKG2C+ T cells supplied TCR beta repertoires. The authors restricted sorting to alpha-beta TCR T cells with an anti-gamma-delta TCR antibody in several experiments.

Sequences were obtained from CD4+ T cells sorted from blood. This chain connects TRBV20-1 to TRBJ2-1; D possibly corresponds to TRBD2 (7 bases). The clonotype originates from a young woman in good health. The CDR3 DNA reads TGCAGTGCTAGAGGGAGGGGGGGGGCCTACAATGAGCAGTTCTTC. It encodes CSARGRGGAYNEQFF.